This T cell receptor (beta chain) was captured by sequencing in a study of shared clonotypes between healthy human individuals. Study in general: In total, the donors were two women and a few men aged 18 to 49.

Generated by immunoSEQ multiplex PCR, the TCRdb table keeps only in-frame clones and is missing some. The data show 1.5 million to 1.9 million clones, with roughly 98% seen just once and roughly 0.45% held by the top ten. Germline assignment: CDR1 MNHNS and CDR2 SASEGT. The CDR3 loop spans 15 amino acids. Trimming removed 1 base at V and 3 bases at J, with 10 bases between. Those who donated were healthy HIV-negative adults, with no recent acute infections or vaccinations reported. Notes on this clone: What it binds is unknown.

Study-level results: Naive subsets, compared against memory subsets, generally had larger estimated richness values. Non-shared clonotypes were found to have lower generation probabilities than the clonotypes that were shared by all four of the sorted-subset donors.

The sequenced sample was naive CD4+ T cells sorted from blood. Stated subset: CD45RA+ positively selected. The receptor was derived from a man under 40 in good health. The chain recombines TRBV6-1 with TRBJ1-5; a weak D match, TRBD1 (6 bases). In DNA, the CDR3 is TGTGCCAGCAGTGAAGAAACAGGGTTCAATCAGCCCCAGCATTTT. It encodes CASSEETGFNQPQHF.